This entry is about one T cell receptor beta chain. This sample is part of a study of blood T cell repertoires in COVID-19. The overall study: COVID-19 samples from acute and convalescent phases originated in the United States, Italy and Spain. PBMCs, B-cell-depleted T cells, or T cells were the source of the cDNA or gDNA that made up the material.

This CDR3 spans 12 amino acids. The V and J ends lost 5 bases and 2 bases respectively, with 7 bases between them. Germline V CDR1 and CDR2: SGHTA, FQGNSA. In the study's own analysis: For nucleated cells, counts were estimated from reference gene primer amplification. Data came from immunoSEQ multiplex PCR; TCRdb stores just in-frame clones and leaves some out. The V and J calls and clone size are taken from that table; D and trimming were inferred from the DNA. The sample lists tens of thousands of clones; roughly 83% were seen once. The receptor was isolated from a human donor in a cohort sampled during active COVID-19. The sample comprised peripheral blood. The genes are TRBV7-2 and TRBJ2-7, with D perhaps matching TRBD1 (5 bases). CDR3 region: CASSQGAYEQYF. In nucleotides, the CDR3 is TGTGCCAGCAGCCAAGGGGCCTACGAGCAGTACTTC.